A selection of T cell receptor beta chains follows, all from one sample in a study of shared clonotypes between healthy human individuals. TCRdb keeps only in-frame clones here, not all; method: immunoSEQ multiplex PCR. The sample includes 2 million to 3 million clones, approximately 93% of them seen just once. Sequenced: naive CD4+ T cells from PBMCs. Receptors originate from a young man in good health. Some clones in this sample may be carry-over from other donors' samples. The CDR3 runs from the conserved cysteine through the conserved F or W. D genes are given only for firm matches. Clone size is given for some rows only: seen once, a few or many times, or a class if the clone is expanded.

J gene	CDR3 length	clone size	V gene	D gene	CDR3 protein	CDR3 DNA
TRBJ2-3	17	once	TRBV7-7	TRBD1	CASSFSRGTGFWDTQYF	TGTGCCAGCAGCTTCTCCCGCGGGACAGGGTTTTGGGATACGCAGTATTTT
TRBJ2-7	14	-	TRBV5-1	-	CASSLGRSSYEQYF	TGCGCCAGCAGCTTGGGGCGGAGCTCCTACGAGCAGTACTTC
TRBJ2-5	14	once	TRBV6-5	-	CASSADRFGETQYF	TGTGCCAGCAGCGCCGACAGATTCGGAGAGACCCAGTACTTC
TRBJ2-7	14	-	TRBV5-6	-	CASSVDRATYEQYF	TGTGCCAGCAGCGTAGACAGAGCCACCTACGAGCAGTACTTC
TRBJ1-5	13	-	TRBV29-1	TRBD1	CSVAGGNNQPQHF	TGCAGCGTTGCAGGGGGGAACAATCAGCCCCAGCATTTT
TRBJ2-5	12	-	TRBV30	-	CAWDTGGETQYF	TGTGCCTGGGACACCGGCGGGGAGACCCAGTACTTC
TRBJ1-2	18	-	TRBV30	-	CAWGSNPGLRTRDYGYTF	TGTGCCTGGGGGTCCAACCCGGGACTCAGGACCAGGGACTATGGCTACACCTTC
TRBJ1-1	15	-	TRBV27	-	CASSFGRGVWTEAFF	TGTGCCAGCAGTTTTGGGCGCGGGGTGTGGACTGAAGCTTTCTTT
TRBJ2-7	16	-	TRBV4-1	TRBD1	CASSHIGTGDSYEQYF	TGCGCCAGCAGCCATATCGGGACAGGGGATTCCTACGAGCAGTACTTC
TRBJ2-1	14	once	TRBV5-6	-	CASLRLASYNEQFF	TGTGCCAGCCTCCGGCTAGCCTCCTACAATGAGCAGTTCTTC
TRBJ1-1	13	-	TRBV29-1	-	CSAFPNSETEAFF	TGCAGCGCTTTTCCCAACTCTGAGACTGAAGCTTTCTTT
TRBJ1-2	14	-	TRBV6-1	-	CASSEGGGNYGYTF	TGTGCCAGCAGTGAAGGGGGGGGAAACTATGGCTACACCTTC